The present T cell receptor beta chain was sequenced within a study of T cells in localized non-small cell lung cancer. Whole-study results and caveats: A median approximately 53 of the top 100 tumor clones appeared in adjacent lung. The study found T cell clonality highest in uninvolved adjacent lung, above tumor. Prolonged overall survival went with higher T cell density in the blood. Sequencing involved a lone tumor region, leaving heterogeneity possible.

In this sample, this clone is medium-sized. Its antigen is unknown. Trimming shortened V by 0 bases and J by 7 bases, and 5 bases separated the two germline ends. The CDR3 has 13 residues. In germline, CDR1 is SGHRS, CDR2 YFSETQ. Sequencing used immunoSEQ multiplex PCR; TCRdb keeps in-frame clones, though not all of them. The table lists tens of thousands of clones, around 80% of them singletons, with about 4.7% in the top ten. This sequence joins TRBV5-1 and TRBJ1-6, with D uncertain. The sample in question was PBMCs, obtained before any cancer treatment. The TCR was taken from a woman aged 40-69 years with stage II lung adenocarcinoma. CDR3 loop: CASSLVQNSPLHF. The CDR3 region has the DNA TGCGCCAGCAGCTTGGTACAGAATTCACCCCTCCACTTT.